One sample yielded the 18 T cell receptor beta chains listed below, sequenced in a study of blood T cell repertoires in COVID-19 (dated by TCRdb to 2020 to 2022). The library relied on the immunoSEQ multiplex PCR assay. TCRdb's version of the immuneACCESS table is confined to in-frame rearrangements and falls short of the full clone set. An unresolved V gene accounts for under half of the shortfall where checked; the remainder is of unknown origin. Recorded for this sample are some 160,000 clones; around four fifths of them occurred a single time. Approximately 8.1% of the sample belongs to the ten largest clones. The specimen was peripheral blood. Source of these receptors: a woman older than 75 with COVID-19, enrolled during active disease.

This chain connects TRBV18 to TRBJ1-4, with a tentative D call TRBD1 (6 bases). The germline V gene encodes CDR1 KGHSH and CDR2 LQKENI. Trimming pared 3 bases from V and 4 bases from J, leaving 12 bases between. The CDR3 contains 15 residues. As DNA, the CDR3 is TGTGCCAGCTCACCGTCCAGGGGATATAATGAAAAACTGTTTTTT. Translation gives CASSPSRGYNEKLFF. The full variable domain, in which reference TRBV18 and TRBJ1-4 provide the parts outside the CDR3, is NAGVMQNPRHLVRRRGQEARLRCSPMKGHSHVYWYRQLPEEGLKFMVYLQKENIIDESGMPKERFSAEFPKEGPSILRIQQVVRGDSAAYFCASSPSRGYNEKLFFGSGTQLSVL.

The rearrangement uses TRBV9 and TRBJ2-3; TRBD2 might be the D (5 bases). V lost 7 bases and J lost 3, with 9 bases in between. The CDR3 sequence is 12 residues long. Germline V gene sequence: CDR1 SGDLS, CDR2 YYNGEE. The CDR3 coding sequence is TGTGCCAGCTCTCCGGGGACAGATACGCAGTATTTT. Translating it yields CASSPGTDTQYF.

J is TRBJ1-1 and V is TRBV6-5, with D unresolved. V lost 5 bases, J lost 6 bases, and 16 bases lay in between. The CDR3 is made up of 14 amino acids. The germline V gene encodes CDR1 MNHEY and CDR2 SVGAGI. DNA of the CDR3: TGTGCCAGCAGTCCAAAGGCGGGTCTAGCTGAAGCTTTCTTT. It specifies CASSPKAGLAEAFF.

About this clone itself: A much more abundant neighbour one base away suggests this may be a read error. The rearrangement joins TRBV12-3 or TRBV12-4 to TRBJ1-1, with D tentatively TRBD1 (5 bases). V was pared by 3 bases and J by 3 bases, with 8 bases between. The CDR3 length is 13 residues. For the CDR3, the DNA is TGTGCCAGCAGTTTGGGGGGGGACACTGAAGCTTTCTTT. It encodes CASSLGGDTEAFF.

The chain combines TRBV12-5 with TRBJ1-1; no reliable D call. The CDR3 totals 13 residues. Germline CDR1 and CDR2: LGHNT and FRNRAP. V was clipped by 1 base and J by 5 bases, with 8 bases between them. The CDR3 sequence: CASGLGARTEAFF. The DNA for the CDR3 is TGTGCTAGTGGTTTGGGGGCTCGAACTGAAGCTTTCTTT.

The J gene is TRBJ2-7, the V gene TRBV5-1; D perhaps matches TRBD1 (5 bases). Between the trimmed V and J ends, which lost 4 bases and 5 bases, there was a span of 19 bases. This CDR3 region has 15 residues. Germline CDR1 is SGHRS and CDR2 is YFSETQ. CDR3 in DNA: TGCGCCAGCAGCCCCCAAGGGCAGGGTGGCAACGAGCAGTACTTC. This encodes CASSPQGQGGNEQYF.

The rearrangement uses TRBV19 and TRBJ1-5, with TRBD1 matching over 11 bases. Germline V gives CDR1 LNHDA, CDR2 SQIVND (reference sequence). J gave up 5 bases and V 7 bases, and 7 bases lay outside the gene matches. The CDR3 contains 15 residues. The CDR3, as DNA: TGTGCCAGTACCCCCGGGACAGGGGGATATCAGCCCCAGCATTTT. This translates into CASTPGTGGYQPQHF.

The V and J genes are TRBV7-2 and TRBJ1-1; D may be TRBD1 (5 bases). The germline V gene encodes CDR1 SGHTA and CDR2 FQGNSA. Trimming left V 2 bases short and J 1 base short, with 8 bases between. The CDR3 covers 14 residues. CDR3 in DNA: TGTGCCAGCAGCTTATCCGGACAGAACACTGAAGCTTTCTTT. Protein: CASSLSGQNTEAFF.

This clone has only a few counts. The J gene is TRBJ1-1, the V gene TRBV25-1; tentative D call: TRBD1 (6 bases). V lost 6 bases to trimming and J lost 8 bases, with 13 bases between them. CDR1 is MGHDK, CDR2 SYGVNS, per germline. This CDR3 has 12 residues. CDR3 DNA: TGTGCCAGCAGCGGAACAGGGCCCGAAGCTTTCTTT. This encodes CASSGTGPEAFF.

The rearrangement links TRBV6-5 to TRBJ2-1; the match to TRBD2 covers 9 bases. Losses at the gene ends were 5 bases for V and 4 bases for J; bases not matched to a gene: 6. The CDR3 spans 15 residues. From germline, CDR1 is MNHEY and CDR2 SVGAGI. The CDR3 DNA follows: TGTGCCAGCAGTCGGCCGGGACTAGCATACAATGAGCAGTTCTTC. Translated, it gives CASSRPGLAYNEQFF.

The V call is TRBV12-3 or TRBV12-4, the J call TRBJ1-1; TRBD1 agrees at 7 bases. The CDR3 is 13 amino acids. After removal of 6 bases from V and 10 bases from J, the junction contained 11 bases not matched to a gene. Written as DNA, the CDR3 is TGTGCCAGCAGGTCAGGGGGGCGGGTAGGAGCTTTCTTT. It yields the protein CASRSGGRVGAFF.

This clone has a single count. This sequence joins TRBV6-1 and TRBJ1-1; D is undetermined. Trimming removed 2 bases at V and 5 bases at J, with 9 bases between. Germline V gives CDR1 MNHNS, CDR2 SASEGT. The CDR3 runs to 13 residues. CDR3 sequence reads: CASSERVGTEAFF. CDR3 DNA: TGTGCCAGCAGTGAACGGGTTGGGACTGAAGCTTTCTTT.

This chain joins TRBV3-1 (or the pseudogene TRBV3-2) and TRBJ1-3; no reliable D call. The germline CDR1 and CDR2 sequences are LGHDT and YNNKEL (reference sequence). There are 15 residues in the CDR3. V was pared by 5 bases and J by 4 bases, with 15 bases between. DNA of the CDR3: TGTGCCAGCAGCGCCCTGGAGGGTCCAGGAAACACCATATATTTT. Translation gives CASSALEGPGNTIYF.

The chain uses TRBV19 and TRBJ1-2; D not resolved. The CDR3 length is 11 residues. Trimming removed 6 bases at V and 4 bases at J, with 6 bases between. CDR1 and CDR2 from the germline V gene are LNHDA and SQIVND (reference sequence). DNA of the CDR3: TGTGCCAGTAGCCCTAGCTATGGCTACACCTTC. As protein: CASSPSYGYTF.

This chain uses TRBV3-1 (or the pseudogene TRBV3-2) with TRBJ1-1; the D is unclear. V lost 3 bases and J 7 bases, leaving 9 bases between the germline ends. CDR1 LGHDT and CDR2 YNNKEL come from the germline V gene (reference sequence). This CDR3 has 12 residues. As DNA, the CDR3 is TGTGCCAGCAGCCACCGGCCGGGTGAAGCTTTCTTT. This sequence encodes CASSHRPGEAFF.

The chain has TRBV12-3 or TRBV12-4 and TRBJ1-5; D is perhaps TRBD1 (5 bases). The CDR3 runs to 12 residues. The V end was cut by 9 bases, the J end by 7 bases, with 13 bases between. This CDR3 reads CASRRVPQPQHF. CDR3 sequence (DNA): TGTGCCAGTCGCAGGGTCCCCCAGCCCCAGCATTTT.

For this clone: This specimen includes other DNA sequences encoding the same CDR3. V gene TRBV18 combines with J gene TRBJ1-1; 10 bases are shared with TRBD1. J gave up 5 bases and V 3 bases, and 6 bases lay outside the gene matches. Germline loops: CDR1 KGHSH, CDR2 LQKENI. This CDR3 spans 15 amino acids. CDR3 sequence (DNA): TGTGCCAGCTCACCTCGGACAGGGGGAGGGACTGAAGCTTTCTTT. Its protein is CASSPRTGGGTEAFF.

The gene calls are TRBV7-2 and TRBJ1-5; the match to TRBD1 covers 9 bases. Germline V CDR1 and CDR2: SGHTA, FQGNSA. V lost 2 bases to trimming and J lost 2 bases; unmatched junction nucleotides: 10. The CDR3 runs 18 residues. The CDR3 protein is CASSLSYSGTGRNQPQHF. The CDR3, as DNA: TGTGCCAGCAGCTTATCGTATTCCGGGACAGGGCGCAATCAGCCCCAGCATTTT.